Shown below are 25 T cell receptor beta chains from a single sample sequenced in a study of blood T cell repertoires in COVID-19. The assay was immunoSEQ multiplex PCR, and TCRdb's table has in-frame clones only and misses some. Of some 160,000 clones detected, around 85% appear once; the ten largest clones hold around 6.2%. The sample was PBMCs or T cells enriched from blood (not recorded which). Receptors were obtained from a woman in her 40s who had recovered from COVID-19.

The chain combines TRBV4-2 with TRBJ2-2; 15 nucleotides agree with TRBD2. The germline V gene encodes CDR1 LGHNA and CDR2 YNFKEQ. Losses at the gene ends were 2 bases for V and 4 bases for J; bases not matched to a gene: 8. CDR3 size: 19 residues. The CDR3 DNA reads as TGTGCCAGCAGCCAAAAAGAGGGACTAGCGGGGGGCCTCACCGGGGAGCTGTTTTTT. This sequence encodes CASSQKEGLAGGLTGELFF.

The CDR3 nucleotides read TGCGCCAGCAGCTATGGAGACGCCAAGTTCGACAATGAGCAGTTCTTC. Protein: CASSYGDAKFDNEQFF. V gene TRBV5-1 combines with J gene TRBJ2-1; no clear D gene. Germline CDR1 and CDR2: SGHRS and YFSETQ. The length of the CDR3 is 16 residues. Between the trimmed V and J ends, which lost 3 bases and 5 bases, there was a span of 18 bases.

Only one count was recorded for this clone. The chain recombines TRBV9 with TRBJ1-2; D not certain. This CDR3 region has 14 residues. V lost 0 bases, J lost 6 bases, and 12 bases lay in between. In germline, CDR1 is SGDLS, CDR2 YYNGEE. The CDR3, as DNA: TGTGCCAGCAGCGTAGACTCCTACGTGGATGGCTACACCTTC. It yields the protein CASSVDSYVDGYTF.

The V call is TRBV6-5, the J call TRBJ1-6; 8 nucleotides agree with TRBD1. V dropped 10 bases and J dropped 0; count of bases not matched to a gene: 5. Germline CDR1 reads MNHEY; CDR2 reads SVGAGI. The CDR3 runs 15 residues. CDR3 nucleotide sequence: TGTGCCACGGGACAGGAAAGCTCCTATAATTCACCCCTCCACTTT. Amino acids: CATGQESSYNSPLHF.

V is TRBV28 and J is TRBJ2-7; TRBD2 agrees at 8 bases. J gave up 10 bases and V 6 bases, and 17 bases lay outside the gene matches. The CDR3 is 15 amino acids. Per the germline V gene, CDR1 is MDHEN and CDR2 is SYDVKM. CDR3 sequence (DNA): TGTGCCAGCAGCCCAGCGGGAGACCACCAGGCGTATCAGTACTTC. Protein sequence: CASSPAGDHQAYQYF.

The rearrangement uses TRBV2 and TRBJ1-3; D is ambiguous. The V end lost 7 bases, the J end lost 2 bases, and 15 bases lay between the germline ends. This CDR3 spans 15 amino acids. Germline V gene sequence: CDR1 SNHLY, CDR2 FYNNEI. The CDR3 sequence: CASTEMPGTGNTIYF. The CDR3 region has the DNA TGTGCCAGCACCGAAATGCCGGGGACTGGAAACACCATATATTTT. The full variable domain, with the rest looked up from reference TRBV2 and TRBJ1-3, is EPEVTQTPSHQVTQMGQEVILRCVPISNHLYFYWYRQILGQKVEFLVSFYNNEISEKSEIFDDQFSVERPDGSNFTLKIRSTKLEDSAMYFCASTEMPGTGNTIYFGEGSWLTVV.

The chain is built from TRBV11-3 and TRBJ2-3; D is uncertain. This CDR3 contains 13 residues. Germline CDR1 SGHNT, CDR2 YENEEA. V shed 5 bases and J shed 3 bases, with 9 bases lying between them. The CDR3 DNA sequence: TGTGCCAGCAGCGGGTGGGCGACAGATACGCAGTATTTT. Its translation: CASSGWATDTQYF.

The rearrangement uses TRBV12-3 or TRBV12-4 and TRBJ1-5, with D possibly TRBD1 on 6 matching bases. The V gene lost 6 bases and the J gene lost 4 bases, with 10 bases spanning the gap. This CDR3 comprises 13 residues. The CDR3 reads CASRFTGNQPQHF. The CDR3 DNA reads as TGTGCCAGCAGATTTACAGGGAATCAGCCCCAGCATTTT.

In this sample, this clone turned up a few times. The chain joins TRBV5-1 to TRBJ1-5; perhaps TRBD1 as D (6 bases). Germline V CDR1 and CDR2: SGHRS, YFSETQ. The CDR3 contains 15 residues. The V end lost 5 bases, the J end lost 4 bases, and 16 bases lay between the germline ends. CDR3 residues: CASRRGQTPNQPQHF. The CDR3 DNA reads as TGCGCCAGCAGACGAGGACAGACTCCAAATCAGCCCCAGCATTTT.

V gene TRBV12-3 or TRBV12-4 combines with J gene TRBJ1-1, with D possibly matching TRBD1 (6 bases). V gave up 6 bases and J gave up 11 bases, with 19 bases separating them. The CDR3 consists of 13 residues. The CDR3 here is CASSPGYQGQAFF. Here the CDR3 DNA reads TGTGCCAGCAGCCCCGGTTATCAGGGGCAGGCTTTCTTT.

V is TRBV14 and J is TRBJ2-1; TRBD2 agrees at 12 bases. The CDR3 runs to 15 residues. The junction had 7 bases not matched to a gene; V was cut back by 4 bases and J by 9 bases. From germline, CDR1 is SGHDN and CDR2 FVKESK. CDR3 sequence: CASSLRLAGVGEQFF. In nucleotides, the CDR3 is TGTGCCAGCAGCCTCAGACTAGCGGGAGTCGGTGAGCAGTTCTTC. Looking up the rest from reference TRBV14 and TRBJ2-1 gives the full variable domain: EAGVTQFPSHSVIEKGQTVTLRCDPISGHDNLYWYRRVMGKEIKFLLHFVKESKQDESGMPNNRFLAERTGGTYSTLKVQPAELEDSGVYFCASSLRLAGVGEQFFGPGTRLTVL.

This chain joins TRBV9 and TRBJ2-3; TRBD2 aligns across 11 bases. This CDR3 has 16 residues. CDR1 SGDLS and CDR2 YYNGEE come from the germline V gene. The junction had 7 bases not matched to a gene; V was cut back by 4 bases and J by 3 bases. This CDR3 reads CASSLTPSGGTDTQYF. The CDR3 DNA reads TGTGCCAGCAGCCTCACCCCTAGCGGGGGGACAGATACGCAGTATTTT.

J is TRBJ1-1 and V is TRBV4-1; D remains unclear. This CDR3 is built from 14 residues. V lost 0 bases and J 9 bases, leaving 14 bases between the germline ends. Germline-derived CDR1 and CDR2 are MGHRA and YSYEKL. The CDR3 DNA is TGCGCCAGCAGCCAAGATCGCGGAGTCAACAAAGCTTTCTTT. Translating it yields CASSQDRGVNKAFF.

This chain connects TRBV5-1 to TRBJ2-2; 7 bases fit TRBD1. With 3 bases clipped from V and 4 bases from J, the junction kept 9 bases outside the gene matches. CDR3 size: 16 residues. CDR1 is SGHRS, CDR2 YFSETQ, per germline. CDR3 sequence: CASSWSGQDSTGELFF. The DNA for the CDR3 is TGCGCCAGCAGCTGGAGTGGACAGGACTCCACCGGGGAGCTGTTTTTT.

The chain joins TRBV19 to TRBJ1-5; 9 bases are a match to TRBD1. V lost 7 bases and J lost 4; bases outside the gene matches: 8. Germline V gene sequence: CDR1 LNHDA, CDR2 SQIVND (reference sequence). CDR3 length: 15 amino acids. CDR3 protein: CASTREGTGNQPQHF. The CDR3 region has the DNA TGTGCCAGTACCCGAGAGGGGACAGGGAATCAGCCCCAGCATTTT.

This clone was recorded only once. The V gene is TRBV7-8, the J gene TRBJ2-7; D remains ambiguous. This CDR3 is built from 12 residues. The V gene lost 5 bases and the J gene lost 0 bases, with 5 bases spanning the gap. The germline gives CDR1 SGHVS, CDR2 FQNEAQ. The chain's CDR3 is CASSPRSYEQYF. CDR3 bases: TGTGCCAGCAGCCCCCGCTCCTACGAGCAGTACTTC.

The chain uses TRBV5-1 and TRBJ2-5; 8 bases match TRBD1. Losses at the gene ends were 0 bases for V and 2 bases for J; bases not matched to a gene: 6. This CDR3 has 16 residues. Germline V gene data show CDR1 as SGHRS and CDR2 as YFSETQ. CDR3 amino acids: CASSLDRTGLQETQYF. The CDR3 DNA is TGCGCCAGCAGCTTGGATCGGACAGGGTTGCAAGAGACCCAGTACTTC.

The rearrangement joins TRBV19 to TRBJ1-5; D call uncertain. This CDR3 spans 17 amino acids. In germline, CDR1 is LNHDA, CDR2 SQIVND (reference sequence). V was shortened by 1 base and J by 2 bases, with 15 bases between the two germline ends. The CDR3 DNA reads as TGTGCCAGTAGTATAGGCGCCTTAACCTTCGGCAATCAGCCCCAGCATTTT. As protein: CASSIGALTFGNQPQHF. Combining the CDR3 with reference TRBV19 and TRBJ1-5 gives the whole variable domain DGGITQSPKYLFRKEGQNVTLSCEQNLNHDAMYWYRQDPGQGLRLIYYSQIVNDFQKGDIAEGYSVSREKKESFPLTVTSAQKNPTAFYLCASSIGALTFGNQPQHFGDGTRLSIL.

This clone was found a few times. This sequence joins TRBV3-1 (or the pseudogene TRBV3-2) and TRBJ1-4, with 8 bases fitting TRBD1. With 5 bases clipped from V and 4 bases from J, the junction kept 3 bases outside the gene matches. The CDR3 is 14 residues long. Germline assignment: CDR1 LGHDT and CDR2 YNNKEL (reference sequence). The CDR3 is CASSSGQDNEKLFF. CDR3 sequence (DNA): TGTGCCAGCAGCTCGGGACAGGATAATGAAAAACTGTTTTTT.

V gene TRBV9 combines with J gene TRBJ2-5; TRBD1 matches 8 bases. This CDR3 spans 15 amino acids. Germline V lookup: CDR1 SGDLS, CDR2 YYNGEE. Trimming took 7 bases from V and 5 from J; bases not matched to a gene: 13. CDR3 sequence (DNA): TGTGCCAGCTCTAAATCAGGGGGCGTCGGGGAGACCCAGTACTTC. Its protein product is CASSKSGGVGETQYF.

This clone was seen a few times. CDR3 sequence reads: CASTPSGWGEQFF. As DNA, the CDR3 is TGTGCCAGTACCCCAAGCGGGTGGGGTGAGCAGTTCTTC. The chain combines TRBV19 with TRBJ2-1; D perhaps matches TRBD2 (6 bases). Germline V gene data show CDR1 as LNHDA and CDR2 as SQIVND (reference sequence). V lost 7 bases and J 9 bases, leaving 16 bases between the germline ends. There are 13 residues in the CDR3.

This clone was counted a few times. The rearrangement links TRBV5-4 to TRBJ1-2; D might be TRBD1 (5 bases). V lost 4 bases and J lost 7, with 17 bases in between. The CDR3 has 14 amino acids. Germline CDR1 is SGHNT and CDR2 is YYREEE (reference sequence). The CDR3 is CASSLRVTMGGYTF. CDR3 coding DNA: TGTGCCAGCAGCCTCAGGGTGACCATGGGTGGCTACACCTTC.

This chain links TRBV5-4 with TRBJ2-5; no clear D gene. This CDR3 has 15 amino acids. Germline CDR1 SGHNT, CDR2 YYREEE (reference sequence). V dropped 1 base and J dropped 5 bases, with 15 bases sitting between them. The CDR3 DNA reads TGTGCCAGCAGCTTGACCCCTGGCGGTGGCGAGACCCAGTACTTC. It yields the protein CASSLTPGGGETQYF.

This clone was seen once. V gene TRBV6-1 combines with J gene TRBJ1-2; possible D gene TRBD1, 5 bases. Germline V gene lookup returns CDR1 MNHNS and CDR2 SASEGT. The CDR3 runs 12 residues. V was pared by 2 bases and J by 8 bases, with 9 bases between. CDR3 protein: CASSERRTGYTF. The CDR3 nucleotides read TGTGCCAGCAGTGAACGCAGGACAGGCTACACCTTC.

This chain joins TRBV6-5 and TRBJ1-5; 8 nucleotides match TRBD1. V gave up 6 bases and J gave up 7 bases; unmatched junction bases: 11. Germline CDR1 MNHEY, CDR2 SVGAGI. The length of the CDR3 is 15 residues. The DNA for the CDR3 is TGTGCCAGCAGGCTTTACCAGGGGGCAAGGCAGCCCCAGCATTTT. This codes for CASRLYQGARQPQHF.